The present TCR beta chain was sequenced within a study of blood T cell repertoires in COVID-19 (TCRdb year 2020). Looking at the study overall: Collaborator samples came from the United States, Italy and Spain and covered acute and convalescent phases of COVID-19. The prospective study material was composed of cDNA or gDNA derived from T cells, B-cell-depleted T cells, or PBMCs. Samples were obtained from the ongoing ImmuneRACE study (first 160 participants) and from some 1,300 subjects provided by 6 global collaborators. Where HLA class I and class II types were available, the types were taken from metadata supplied by the sample provider, not from assay-based typing. The repertoires were released in a freely available public database intended as a resource for research on the immune response to SARS-CoV-2. The sample metadata nearly always contained a de-identified subject ID, COVID-19 status, age in years and sex. Subjects who had been exposed to COVID-19, were actively infected with it, or had recovered from it provided the deeply sampled blood TCRbeta repertoires that made up the dataset. On the study overall, not on this receptor specifically: Clinical and demographic metadata were provided uncurated, with the amount varying by source and participant.

CDR1 and CDR2 were assigned from the germline V gene as MNHEY and SVGAGI. V is clipped by 0 bases and J by 4 bases, and the sequence between their germline boundaries is 7 bases long. From the cysteine up to the phenylalanine, the CDR3 has a length of 14 residues. Left in the record is the CDR3 DNA by itself, 42 bases read in frame from the first base. On this clone itself: Its antigen specificity is not known. Base qualities were left out, and no much larger clone turns up one base away.

The collaborating institutions used their own protocols to collect whole blood in K2EDTA tubes. Collaborator samples were shipped for TCRbeta analysis as frozen whole blood, isolated PBMCs, or DNA extracted from either sample type. TCRbeta CDR3 regions were amplified from genomic DNA using the immunoSEQ Assay, a bias-controlled multiplex PCR. Under the source paper's analysis protocol: Nucleated cell counts per sample were estimated from amplification of reference gene primers within the assay. Sequence reads were collapsed and filtered to measure the absolute abundance of every unique TCRbeta CDR3 rearrangement. For each sample, productive Simpson clonality was calculated as the square root of Simpson's diversity index over productive rearrangements. As stored in TCRdb, this immuneACCESS dataset retains in-frame rearrangements with V and J assigned. A fraction of the clones does not appear; measured against another copy, unresolved V genes explain less than half of the discrepancy, and the remainder lacks a known reason. V and J calls plus clone size are reproduced from that table; the DNA served to infer D and trimming. A total of about 100,000 clones appear in this sample, over 75% of them only once. The ten largest account for 7.4% of the sample.

In this chain, TRBV6-5 is recombined with TRBJ1-3; the D gene is unclear. The sequenced sample consisted of peripheral blood. This clonotype originated in a man aged 25 to 40 in a cohort sampled during active COVID-19. The sequence in DNA is TGTGCCAGCAGTTACTCGAGCGGGGGAAACACCATATATTTT. This sequence encodes CASSYSSGGNTIYF.